The TCR beta chain described here comes from a study of beta chain features in type 1 diabetes. CDR1 is MGHRA, CDR2 YSYEKL, per germline. The J segment lost 3 bases and the V segment lost 1 base, leaving 3 bases of the junction unmatched. This CDR3 has 15 amino acids. This clone was detected a few times. Every bit of the isolated RNA underwent reverse transcription, so sequencing read expressed TCRB transcripts. This table comes from immunoSEQ multiplex PCR, and its TCRdb copy is limited to in-frame clones, with some not included. The sample records under 250,000 clones, 13% to 15% being singletons. The origin of this receptor is a middle-aged woman in good health. The sequencing input was naive CD4+ T cells from blood. The gene calls are TRBV4-1 and TRBJ2-3; 8 bases are shared with TRBD1. The CDR3 nucleotides read TGCGCCAGCAGCCAAGGTGGGACAGGAACAGATACGCAGTATTTT. This gives the protein CASSQGGTGTDTQYF.